These 17 T cell receptor beta chains came from one sample sequenced in a study of spatial heterogeneity in lung cancer. TCRdb itself ran the 5' RACE reads through MiXCR, one entry per CDR3 protein. The sample carries some 78,000 distinct CDR3 sequences, roughly 8% recorded once. The time point is: sample taken at primary tumor resection. Material: PBMCs, obtained at surgery. The source of these receptors is a male donor with early-stage non-small cell lung cancer.

The chain links TRBV27 to TRBJ2-1; tentatively, D is TRBD1 (5 bases). V was cut by 6 bases and J by 9 bases, with 15 bases left in between. Germline V gene data show CDR1 as MNHEY and CDR2 as SMNVEV (reference sequence). The CDR3 sequence is 13 residues long. CDR3 coding DNA: TGTGCCAGCAGACAGGAACCCATCCCTGAGCAGTTCTTC. This sequence encodes CASRQEPIPEQFF.

In DNA, the CDR3 is TGTGCCAGCAGCTTGGGACAGGCCGTTAACACTGAAGCTTTCTTT. Its translation is CASSLGQAVNTEAFF. The chain employs TRBV5-5 and TRBJ1-1, with D possibly being TRBD1 (6 bases). Looked up from germline, CDR1 is SGHKS and CDR2 is YYEKEE (reference sequence). This CDR3 has 15 amino acids. The V end was cut by 0 bases, the J end by 2 bases, with 11 bases between.

V is TRBV29-1 and J is TRBJ2-1, with 7 positions matching TRBD1. This CDR3 has 15 amino acids. The germline V gene has CDR1 SQVTM and CDR2 ANQGSEA. Trimming removed 4 bases from V and 0 bases from J; junction bases left unmatched: 6. The CDR3 loop is CSVVGGQFSYNEQFF. In nucleotides, the CDR3 is TGCAGCGTTGTTGGGGGACAGTTCTCCTACAATGAGCAGTTCTTC.

The gene calls are TRBV7-2 and TRBJ1-1; unclear D gene. This CDR3 spans 14 amino acids. The germline gives CDR1 SGHTA, CDR2 FQGNSA. With 3 bases removed from V and 2 bases from J, the gap between germline ends came to 10 bases. CDR3 region: CASSFPRGNTEAFF. CDR3 in DNA: TGTGCCAGCAGCTTTCCCCGGGGAAACACTGAAGCTTTCTTT.

The rearrangement uses TRBV4-2 and TRBJ1-4; a weak D match, TRBD1 (5 bases). Germline values: CDR1 LGHNA, CDR2 YNFKEQ. Trimming removed 2 bases from V and 14 bases from J, with 9 bases in between. The CDR3 length is 11 residues. The CDR3 region is CASSQKDKLFF. CDR3 sequence (DNA): TGTGCCAGCAGCCAAAAGGACAAGCTGTTTTTT.

This clonotype has ten or more counts. V and J are TRBV7-9 and TRBJ2-1; D might be TRBD2 (5 bases). Germline lookup yields CDR1 SEHNR and CDR2 FQNEAQ (reference sequence). The CDR3 consists of 15 residues. The germline V and J ends were trimmed by 1 base and 6 bases, with 13 bases remaining between them. Written as DNA, the CDR3 is TGTGCCAGCAGCTTAGGAGGCGCTAGCAGCAATGAGCAGTTCTTC. It translates to CASSLGGASSNEQFF. The whole variable domain, filled in from reference TRBV7-9 and TRBJ2-1, reads DTGVSQNPRHKITKRGQNVTFRCDPISEHNRLYWYRQTLGQGPEFLTYFQNEAQLEKSRLLSDRFSAERPKGSFSTLEIQRTEQGDSAMYLCASSLGGASSNEQFFGPGTRLTVL.

In this sample, this clonotype turned up many times. The chain links TRBV5-1 to TRBJ1-2; 8 bases agree with TRBD1. The trim removed 4 bases at V and 2 bases at J, leaving 4 bases unmatched. From germline, CDR1 is SGHRS and CDR2 YFSETQ. This CDR3 has 14 residues. In DNA form, the CDR3 reads TGCGCCAGCAGCCCCGGGGACAGGAACTATGGCTACACCTTC. It translates to CASSPGDRNYGYTF.

This clonotype was counted ten times or more. The J gene is TRBJ2-7, the V gene TRBV29-1; tentative D call: TRBD2 (5 bases). Looked up from germline, CDR1 is SQVTM and CDR2 is ANQGSEA. The CDR3 extends over 15 amino acids. The V end was cut by 4 bases, the J end by 0 bases, with 16 bases between. CDR3: CSVGYGVFSSYEQYF. The DNA of the CDR3 is TGCAGCGTTGGTTACGGGGTCTTCAGCTCCTACGAGCAGTACTTC.

This clonotype was seen many times. This chain uses TRBV6-2 or TRBV6-3 with TRBJ2-7; a possible D gene is TRBD2 (6 bases). CDR3 length: 13 residues. Germline values: CDR1 MNHEY, CDR2 SVGEGT. V lost 8 bases, J lost 2 bases, and 13 bases lay in between. The CDR3 nucleotides are TGTGCCAGCCGAAGCGGCGGGACCTACGAGCAGTACTTC. This encodes CASRSGGTYEQYF.

The V and J genes are TRBV3-1 and TRBJ2-1, with TRBD2 matching over 8 bases. CDR1 LGHDT and CDR2 YNNKEL come from the germline V gene (reference sequence). The CDR3 spans 14 residues. The ends lost 4 bases at V and 8 bases at J; junction bases unmatched: 7. The DNA of the CDR3 is TGTGCCAGCAGCCCGGGACTAGTAGACGATGAGCAGTTCTTC. It specifies CASSPGLVDDEQFF.

This clonotype occurred many times. One end of the junction does not line up with germline, which may come from a read error. This chain joins TRBV5-1 and TRBJ1-1; tentative D call: TRBD1 (5 bases). The CDR3 extends over 13 amino acids. CDR1 and CDR2 (germline): SGHRS, YFSETQ. Here the CDR3 DNA reads TGCGCCAGCAGATTGGGGGAGAACACTGAAGCTTTCTTT. Translation: CASRLGENTEAFF.

This clonotype occurred many times. The chain combines TRBV27 with TRBJ1-1, with D unclear. This CDR3 has 13 residues. The germline V gene has CDR1 MNHEY and CDR2 SMNVEV (reference sequence). V lost 6 bases and J lost 0, with 8 bases in between. CDR3 sequence reads: CASSPRVNTEAFF. The DNA of the CDR3 is TGTGCCAGCAGCCCTCGGGTGAACACTGAAGCTTTCTTT.

There are a few counts of this clonotype. This chain joins TRBV7-9 and TRBJ1-3; no reliable D call. The V end was cut by 7 bases, the J end by 4 bases, with 8 bases between. Germline values: CDR1 SEHNR, CDR2 FQNEAQ (reference sequence). This CDR3 comprises 12 residues. The CDR3 sequence: CASTRGGNTIYF. The CDR3 coding sequence is TGTGCCAGCACCCGTGGAGGAAACACCATATATTTT. Using reference TRBV7-9 and TRBJ1-3 for the parts outside the CDR3, the full variable domain is DTGVSQNPRHKITKRGQNVTFRCDPISEHNRLYWYRQTLGQGPEFLTYFQNEAQLEKSRLLSDRFSAERPKGSFSTLEIQRTEQGDSAMYLCASTRGGNTIYFGEGSWLTVV.

In its sample, this clonotype was seen a few times. CDR3 residues: CAISESPNSRPYEQYF. The CDR3 DNA follows: TGTGCCATCAGTGAGTCGCCTAACAGCAGACCCTACGAGCAGTACTTC. The V call is TRBV10-3, the J call TRBJ2-7; no firm D call. CDR1 and CDR2 (germline): ENHRY, SYGVKD. This CDR3 contains 16 residues. V was clipped by 0 bases and J by 2 bases, with 14 bases between them.

This clonotype was counted many times. The chain employs TRBV7-2 and TRBJ1-1; D is unresolved. The germline CDR1 and CDR2 sequences are SGHTA and FQGNSA. This CDR3 region has 13 residues. The V gene lost 4 bases and the J gene lost 3 bases, with 9 bases spanning the gap. For the CDR3, the DNA is TGTGCCAGCAGCTACGCGATTGACACTGAAGCTTTCTTT. Its protein is CASSYAIDTEAFF.

Turning to this clonotype: A much more abundant neighbour one base away suggests this may be a read error. The chain recombines TRBV29-1 with TRBJ2-7; 7 bases line up with TRBD1. The CDR3 sequence is 12 residues long. Trimming at V came to 7 bases and at J to 4 bases, leaving 7 bases not matched to a gene. Germline CDR1 reads SQVTM; CDR2 reads ANQGSEA. The CDR3 DNA reads TGCAGCGACATAACAGGGGTGTACGAGCAGTACTTC. As protein: CSDITGVYEQYF.

In its sample, this clonotype was seen many times. The gene calls are TRBV18 and TRBJ1-1; D is unresolved. Germline CDR1 and CDR2: KGHSH and LQKENI. This CDR3 contains 13 residues. Trimming took 4 bases from V and 6 from J, leaving 12 bases between them. The chain's CDR3 is CASSLGLDAEAFF. The CDR3 nucleotides read TGTGCCAGCTCACTTGGACTAGACGCTGAAGCTTTCTTT. Full variable domain (remainder filled in from reference TRBV18 and TRBJ1-1): NAGVMQNPRHLVRRRGQEARLRCSPMKGHSHVYWYRQLPEEGLKFMVYLQKENIIDESGMPKERFSAEFPKEGPSILRIQQVVRGDSAAYFCASSLGLDAEAFFGQGTRLTVV.